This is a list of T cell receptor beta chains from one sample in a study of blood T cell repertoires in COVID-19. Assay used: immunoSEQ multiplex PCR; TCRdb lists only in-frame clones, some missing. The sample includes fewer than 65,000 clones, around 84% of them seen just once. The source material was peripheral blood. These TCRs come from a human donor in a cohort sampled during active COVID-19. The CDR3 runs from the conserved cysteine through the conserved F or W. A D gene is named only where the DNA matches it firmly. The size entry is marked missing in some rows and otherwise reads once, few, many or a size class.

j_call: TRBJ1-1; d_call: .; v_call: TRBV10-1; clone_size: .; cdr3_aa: CASEKGIGNTEAFF; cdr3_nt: TGCGCCAGTGAGAAGGGGATAGGGAACACTGAAGCTTTCTTT
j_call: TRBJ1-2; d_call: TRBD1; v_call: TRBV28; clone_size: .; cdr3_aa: CASRQGAGYTF; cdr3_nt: TGTGCCTCCAGGCAGGGGGCTGGCTACACCTTC
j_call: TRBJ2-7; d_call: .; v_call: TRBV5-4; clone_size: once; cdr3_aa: CASSQTGEDEQYF; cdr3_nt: TGTGCCAGCAGCCAGACAGGCGAAGACGAGCAGTACTTC
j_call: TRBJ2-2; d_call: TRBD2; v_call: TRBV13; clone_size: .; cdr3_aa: CASSSGLAGGPTGELFF; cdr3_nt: TGTGCCAGCAGCTCAGGACTAGCGGGGGGGCCGACCGGGGAGCTGTTTTTT
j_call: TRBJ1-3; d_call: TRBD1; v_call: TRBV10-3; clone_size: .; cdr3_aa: CAISATGVSAGNTIYF; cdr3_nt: TGTGCCATCAGTGCGACAGGGGTCTCTGCGGGAAACACCATATATTTT
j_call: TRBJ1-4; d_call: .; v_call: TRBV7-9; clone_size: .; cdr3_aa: CAAFSGLGKLFF; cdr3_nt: TGTGCCGCGTTCTCTGGTCTCGGAAAACTGTTTTTT
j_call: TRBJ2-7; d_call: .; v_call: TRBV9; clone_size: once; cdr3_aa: CASSVGVGEQYF; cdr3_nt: TGTGCCAGCAGCGTCGGGGTGGGGGAGCAGTACTTC
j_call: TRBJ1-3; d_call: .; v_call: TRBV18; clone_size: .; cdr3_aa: CASSSAGGGLRNTIYF; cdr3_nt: TGTGCCAGCTCATCGGCGGGCGGGGGGCTTAGAAACACCATATATTTT
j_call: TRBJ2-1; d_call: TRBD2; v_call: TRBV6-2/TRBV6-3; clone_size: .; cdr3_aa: CASSTGTSEYNEQFF; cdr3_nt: TGTGCCAGCAGTACCGGGACTAGCGAGTACAATGAGCAGTTCTTC
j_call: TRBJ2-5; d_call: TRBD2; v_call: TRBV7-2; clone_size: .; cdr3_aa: CASSLNFASGGLGETQYF; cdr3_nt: TGTGCCAGCAGCTTAAACTTTGCTAGCGGGGGGTTGGGGGAGACCCAGTACTTC
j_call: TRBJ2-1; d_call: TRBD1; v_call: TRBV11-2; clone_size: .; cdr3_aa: CASSPGTGYYNEQFF; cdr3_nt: TGTGCCAGCAGCCCGGGGACAGGTTATTACAATGAGCAGTTCTTC
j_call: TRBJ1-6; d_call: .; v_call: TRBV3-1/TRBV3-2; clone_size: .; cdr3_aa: CASSPTFSNSPLHF; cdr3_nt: TGTGCCAGCAGCCCGACTTTCTCTAATTCACCCCTCCACTTT
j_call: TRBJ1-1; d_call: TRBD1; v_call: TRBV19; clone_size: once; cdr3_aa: CASSIAPGQGRLNTEAFF; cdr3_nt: TGTGCCAGTAGTATAGCCCCGGGACAGGGTAGATTGAACACTGAAGCTTTCTTT
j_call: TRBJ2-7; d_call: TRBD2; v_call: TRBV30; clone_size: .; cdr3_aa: CAWTTGTTSYEQYF; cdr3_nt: TGTGCCTGGACTACCGGGACTACCTCCTACGAGCAGTACTTC
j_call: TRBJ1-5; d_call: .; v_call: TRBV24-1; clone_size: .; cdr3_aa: CATSESQVNQPQHF; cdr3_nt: TGTGCCACCAGTGAATCACAGGTTAATCAGCCCCAGCATTTT
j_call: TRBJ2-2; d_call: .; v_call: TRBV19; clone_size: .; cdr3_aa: CASVPRGGLNTGELFF; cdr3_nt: TGTGCCAGCGTTCCGAGGGGGGGGCTGAACACCGGGGAGCTGTTTTTT
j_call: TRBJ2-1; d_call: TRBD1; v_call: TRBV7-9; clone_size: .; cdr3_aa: CASSSTGDEQFF; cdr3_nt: TGTGCCAGCAGCTCCACAGGGGATGAGCAGTTCTTC
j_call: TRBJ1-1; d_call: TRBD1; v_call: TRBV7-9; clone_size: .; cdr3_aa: CASSAGDRGTEAFF; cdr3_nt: TGTGCCAGCAGTGCAGGGGACAGGGGGACTGAAGCTTTCTTT
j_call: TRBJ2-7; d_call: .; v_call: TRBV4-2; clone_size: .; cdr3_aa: CASSQDLASYEQYF; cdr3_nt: TGTGCCAGCAGCCAAGATCTGGCATCCTACGAGCAGTACTTC
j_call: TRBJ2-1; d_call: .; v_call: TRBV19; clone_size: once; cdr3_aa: CASSIKAISSSYNEQFF; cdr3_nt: TGTGCCAGTAGTATAAAAGCGATTTCTAGCTCCTACAATGAGCAGTTCTTC
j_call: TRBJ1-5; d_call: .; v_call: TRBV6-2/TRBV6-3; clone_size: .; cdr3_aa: CASSIRQVRNQPQHF; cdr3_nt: TGTGCCAGCAGTATACGACAGGTTCGGAATCAGCCCCAGCATTTT
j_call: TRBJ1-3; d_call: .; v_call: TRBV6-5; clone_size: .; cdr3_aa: CASSYSRTRGNTIYF; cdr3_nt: TGTGCCAGCAGTTACTCGAGGACTCGTGGAAACACCATATATTTT
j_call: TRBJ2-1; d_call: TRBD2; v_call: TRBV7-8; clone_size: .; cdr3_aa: CASSLLTSGKQFF; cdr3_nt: TGTGCCAGCAGCTTGTTGACTAGCGGGAAACAGTTCTTC
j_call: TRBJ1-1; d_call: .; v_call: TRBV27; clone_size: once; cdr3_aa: CASSLGGFATEAFF; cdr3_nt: TGTGCCAGCAGTTTAGGGGGCTTTGCCACTGAAGCTTTCTTT
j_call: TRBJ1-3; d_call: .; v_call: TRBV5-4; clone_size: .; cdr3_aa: CASSPSGDTIYF; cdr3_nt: TGTGCCAGCAGCCCCTCCGGGGACACCATATATTTT
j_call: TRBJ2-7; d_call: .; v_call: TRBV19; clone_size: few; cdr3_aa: CASSVAITGTEMGGSYEQYF; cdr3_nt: TGTGCCAGTAGTGTCGCCATAACCGGGACAGAGATGGGAGGTTCCTACGAGCAGTACTTC
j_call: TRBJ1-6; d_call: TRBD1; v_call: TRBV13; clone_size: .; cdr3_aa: CASSGQGNSPLHF; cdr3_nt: TGTGCCAGCAGCGGACAGGGGAATTCACCCCTCCACTTT
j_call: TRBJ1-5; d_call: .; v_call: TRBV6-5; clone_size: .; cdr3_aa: CASSSQRQSQPQHF; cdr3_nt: TGTGCCAGCAGTTCTCAGAGGCAAAGTCAGCCCCAGCATTTT
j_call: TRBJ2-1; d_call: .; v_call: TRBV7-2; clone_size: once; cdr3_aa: CASSFPLTGGGDEQFF; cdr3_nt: TGTGCCAGCAGTTTTCCTTTAACGGGAGGGGGCGATGAGCAGTTCTTC
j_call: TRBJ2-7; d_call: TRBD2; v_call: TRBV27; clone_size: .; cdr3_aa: CASSSGSSYEQYF; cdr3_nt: TGTGCCAGCAGTAGCGGGAGCTCCTACGAGCAGTACTTC
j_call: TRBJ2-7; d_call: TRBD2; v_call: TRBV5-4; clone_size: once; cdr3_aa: CASSITSGTYEQYF; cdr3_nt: TGTGCCAGCAGCATAACTAGCGGAACCTACGAGCAGTACTTC
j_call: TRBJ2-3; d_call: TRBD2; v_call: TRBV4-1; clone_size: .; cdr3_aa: CASSRREASSSTDTQYF; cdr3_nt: TGCGCCAGCAGCAGGCGGGAGGCCAGCTCTAGCACAGATACGCAGTATTTT
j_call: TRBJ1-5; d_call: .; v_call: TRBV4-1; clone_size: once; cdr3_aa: CASSQGRNQPQHF; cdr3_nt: TGCGCCAGCAGCCAAGGTAGAAATCAGCCCCAGCATTTT
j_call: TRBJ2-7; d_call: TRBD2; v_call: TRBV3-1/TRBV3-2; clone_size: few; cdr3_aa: CASSQGLAEDYEQYF; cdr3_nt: TGTGCCAGCAGCCAAGGGCTAGCGGAGGACTACGAGCAGTACTTC
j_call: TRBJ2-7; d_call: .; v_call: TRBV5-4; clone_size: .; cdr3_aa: CASSLRGGDEQYF; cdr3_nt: TGTGCCAGCAGCTTGAGGGGGGGTGACGAGCAGTACTTC
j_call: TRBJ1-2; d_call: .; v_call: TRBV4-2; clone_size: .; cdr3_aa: CASSQSEGVILNYGYTF; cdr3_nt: TGTGCCAGCAGCCAATCGGAGGGAGTAATTCTTAACTATGGCTACACCTTC
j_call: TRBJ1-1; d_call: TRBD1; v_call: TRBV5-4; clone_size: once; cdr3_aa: CASSFHRGNTEAFF; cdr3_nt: TGTGCCAGCAGCTTTCACAGGGGGAACACTGAAGCTTTCTTT
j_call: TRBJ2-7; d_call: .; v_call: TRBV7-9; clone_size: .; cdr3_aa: CASSFWSSYEQYF; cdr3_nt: TGTGCCAGCAGCTTTTGGAGCTCCTACGAGCAGTACTTC
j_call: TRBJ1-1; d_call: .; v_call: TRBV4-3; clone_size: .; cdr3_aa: CASSQDIRATEAFF; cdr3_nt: TGCGCCAGCAGCCAAGATATCAGGGCCACTGAAGCTTTCTTT
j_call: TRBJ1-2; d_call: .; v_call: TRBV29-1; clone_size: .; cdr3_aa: CSVWTQRDGYTF; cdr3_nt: TGCAGCGTTTGGACACAAAGGGATGGCTACACCTTC
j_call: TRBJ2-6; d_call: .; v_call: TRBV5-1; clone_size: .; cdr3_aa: CASSTQGLNSGANVLTF; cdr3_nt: TGCGCCAGCAGCACACAGGGCCTCAACTCTGGGGCCAACGTCCTGACTTTC
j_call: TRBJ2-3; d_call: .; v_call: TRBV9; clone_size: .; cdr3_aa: CASSDRLGTDTQYF; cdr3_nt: TGTGCCAGCAGCGACAGGTTAGGGACAGATACGCAGTATTTT
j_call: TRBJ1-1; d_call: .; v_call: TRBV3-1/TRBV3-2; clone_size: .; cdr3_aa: CASSHSSEAFF; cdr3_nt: TGTGCCAGCAGCCATTCTAGTGAAGCTTTCTTT
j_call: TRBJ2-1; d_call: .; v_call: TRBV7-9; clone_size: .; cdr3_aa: CASSLARAGKDEQFF; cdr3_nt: TGTGCCAGCAGCTTAGCAAGAGCAGGGAAAGATGAGCAGTTCTTC
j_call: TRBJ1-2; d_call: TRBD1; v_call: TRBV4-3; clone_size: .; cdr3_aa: CASSPSHRGEGGYTF; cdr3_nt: TGCGCCAGCAGCCCATCACACAGGGGAGAGGGTGGCTACACCTTC
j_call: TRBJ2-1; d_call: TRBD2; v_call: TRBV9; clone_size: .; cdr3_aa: CASSPPGTSSRNEQFF; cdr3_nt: TGTGCCAGCAGCCCACCCGGGACTAGTAGCCGCAATGAGCAGTTCTTC
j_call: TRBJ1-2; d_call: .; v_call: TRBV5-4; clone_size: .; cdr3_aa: CASSRDNGYTF; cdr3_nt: TGTGCCAGCAGCCGGGACAATGGCTACACCTTC
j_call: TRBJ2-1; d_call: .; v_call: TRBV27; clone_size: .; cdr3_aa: CASSLTVTGAYNEQFF; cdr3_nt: TGTGCCAGCAGTTTAACGGTAACGGGGGCCTACAATGAGCAGTTCTTC
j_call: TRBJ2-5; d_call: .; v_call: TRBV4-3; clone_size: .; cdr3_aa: CASSQALDNRAETQYF; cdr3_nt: TGCGCCAGCAGCCAAGCGCTAGATAACAGGGCGGAGACCCAGTACTTC
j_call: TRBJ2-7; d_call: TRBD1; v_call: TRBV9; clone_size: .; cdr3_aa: CASSGARGSSYEQYF; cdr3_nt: TGTGCCAGCAGCGGCGCCAGGGGGTCCTCCTACGAGCAGTACTTC
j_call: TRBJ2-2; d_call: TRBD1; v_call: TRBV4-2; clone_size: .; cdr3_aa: CASSQDQDRTGELFF; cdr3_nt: TGTGCCAGCAGCCAAGATCAGGACAGGACCGGGGAGCTGTTTTTT
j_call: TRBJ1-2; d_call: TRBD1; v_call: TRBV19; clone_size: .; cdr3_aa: CASSIAQGARLGYTF; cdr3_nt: TGTGCCAGTAGTATCGCACAGGGGGCGCGGCTTGGCTACACCTTC
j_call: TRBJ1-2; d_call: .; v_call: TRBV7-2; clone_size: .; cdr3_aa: CASSRRDTNYGYTF; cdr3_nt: TGTGCCAGCAGCCGTCGGGACACCAACTATGGCTACACCTTC
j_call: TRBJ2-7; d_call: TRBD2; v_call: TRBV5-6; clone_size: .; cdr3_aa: CASSLFSGSSSEQYF; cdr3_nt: TGTGCCAGCAGCTTGTTCAGCGGGAGCTCTTCCGAGCAGTACTTC
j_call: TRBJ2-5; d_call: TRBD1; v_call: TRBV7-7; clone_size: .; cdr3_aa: CASSSTGTEEETQYF; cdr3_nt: TGTGCTAGCAGCTCTACCGGGACAGAAGAAGAGACCCAGTACTTC